The clone carrying this T cell receptor beta chain was seen more than once but under ten times. What it binds is not known. This entry belongs to a study of human T cells and chemical hapten exposure. Study-wide results and caveats: Compared to controls, expanded TCRs made significantly more large clusters of similar CDR3s.

Indicated time point: patch test 2, 6 weeks after DPC sensitization. Treatment indicated: therapeutic diphenylcyclopropenone sensitization with weekly scalp DPC. Blood sampling preceded each patch test application. The ends were cut back, 3 bases at V and 5 bases at J, with 6 bases in the middle. The CDR3 has 12 residues. TCRdb analysed the RACE reads with MiXCR anew, one entry per CDR3 protein. The sample holds tens of thousands of distinct CDR3 sequences, about 3.5% seen once. The gene calls are TRBV12-3 or TRBV12-4 and TRBJ2-3, with unresolved D. Material: whole blood, obtained in connection with sensitization to the hapten diphenylcyclopropenone (DPC). This TCR came from a man aged 35-49 years with alopecia areata. Some clones in this sample may be carry-over from other donors' samples. CDR3 DNA: TGTGCCAGCAGTTTCTCTGGAGATACGCAGTATTTT. Amino acids: CASSFSGDTQYF.